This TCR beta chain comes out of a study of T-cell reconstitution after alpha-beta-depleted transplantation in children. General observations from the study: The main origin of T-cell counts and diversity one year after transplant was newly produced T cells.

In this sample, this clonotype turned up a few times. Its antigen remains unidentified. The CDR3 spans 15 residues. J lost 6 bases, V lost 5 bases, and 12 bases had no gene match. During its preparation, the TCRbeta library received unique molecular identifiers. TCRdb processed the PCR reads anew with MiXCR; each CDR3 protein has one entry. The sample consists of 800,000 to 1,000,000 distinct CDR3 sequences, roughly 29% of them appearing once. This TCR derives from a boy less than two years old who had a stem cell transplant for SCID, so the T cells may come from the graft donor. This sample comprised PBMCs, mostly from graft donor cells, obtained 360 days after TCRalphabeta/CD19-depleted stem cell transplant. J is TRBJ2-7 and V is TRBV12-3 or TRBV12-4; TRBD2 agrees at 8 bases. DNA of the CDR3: TGTGCCAGCAGTCCGAGCGGGGGAGCTCCCGGCGAGCAGTACTTC. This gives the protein CASSPSGGAPGEQYF.